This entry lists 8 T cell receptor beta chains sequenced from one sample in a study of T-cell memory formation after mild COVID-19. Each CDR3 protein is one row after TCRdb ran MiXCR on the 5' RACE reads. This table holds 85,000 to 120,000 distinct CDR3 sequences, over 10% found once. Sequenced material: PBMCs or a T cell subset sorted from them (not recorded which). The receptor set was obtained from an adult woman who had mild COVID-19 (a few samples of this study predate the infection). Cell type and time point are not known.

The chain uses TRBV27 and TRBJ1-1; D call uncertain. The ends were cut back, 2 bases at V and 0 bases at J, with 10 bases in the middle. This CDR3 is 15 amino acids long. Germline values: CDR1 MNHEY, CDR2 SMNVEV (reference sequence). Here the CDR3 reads CASSLIPGLNTEAFF. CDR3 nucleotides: TGTGCCAGCAGTTTAATCCCAGGCCTGAACACTGAAGCTTTCTTT.

CDR3 in DNA: TGCAGCGTTGAAGATGGACTAGCCTACGAGCAGTACTTC. Protein sequence: CSVEDGLAYEQYF. This chain links TRBV29-1 with TRBJ2-7; 7 bases align to TRBD2. There are 13 residues in the CDR3. The germline gives CDR1 SQVTM, CDR2 ANQGSEA. V lost 0 bases to trimming and J lost 2 bases; unmatched junction nucleotides: 1.

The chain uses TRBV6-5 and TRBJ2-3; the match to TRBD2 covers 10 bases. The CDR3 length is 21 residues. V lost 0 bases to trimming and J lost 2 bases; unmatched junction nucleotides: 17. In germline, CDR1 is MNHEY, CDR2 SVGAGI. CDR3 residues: CASSYSGLAGVLKRNTDTQYF. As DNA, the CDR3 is TGTGCCAGCAGTTACTCGGGGCTAGCGGGAGTACTTAAGAGAAACACAGATACGCAGTATTTT.

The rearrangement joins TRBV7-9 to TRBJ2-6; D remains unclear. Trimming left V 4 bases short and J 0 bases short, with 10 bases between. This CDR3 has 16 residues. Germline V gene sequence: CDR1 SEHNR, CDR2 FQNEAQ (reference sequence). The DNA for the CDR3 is TGTGCCAGCAGCTCAGATGCCCTCTCTGGGGCCAACGTCCTGACTTTC. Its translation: CASSSDALSGANVLTF.

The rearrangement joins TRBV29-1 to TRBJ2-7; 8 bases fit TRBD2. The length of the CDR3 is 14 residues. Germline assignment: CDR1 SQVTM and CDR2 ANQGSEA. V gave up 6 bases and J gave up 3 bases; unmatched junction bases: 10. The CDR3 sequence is CSVGRGVWDYEQYF. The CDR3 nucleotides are TGCAGCGTCGGGAGGGGAGTTTGGGACTACGAGCAGTACTTC.

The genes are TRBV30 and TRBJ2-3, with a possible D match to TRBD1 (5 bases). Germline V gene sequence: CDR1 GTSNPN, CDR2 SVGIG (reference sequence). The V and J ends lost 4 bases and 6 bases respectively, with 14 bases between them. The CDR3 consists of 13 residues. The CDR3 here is CAWTQGVLDTQYF. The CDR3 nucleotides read TGTGCCTGGACCCAAGGGGTTTTGGATACGCAGTATTTT.

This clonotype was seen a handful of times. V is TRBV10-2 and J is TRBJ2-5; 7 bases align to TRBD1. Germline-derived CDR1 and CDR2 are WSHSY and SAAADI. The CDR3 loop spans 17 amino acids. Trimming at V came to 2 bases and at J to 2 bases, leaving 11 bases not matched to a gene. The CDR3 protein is CASSELGQTDEQETQYF. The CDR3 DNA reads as TGCGCCAGCAGTGAGCTGGGACAGACGGACGAACAAGAGACCCAGTACTTC.

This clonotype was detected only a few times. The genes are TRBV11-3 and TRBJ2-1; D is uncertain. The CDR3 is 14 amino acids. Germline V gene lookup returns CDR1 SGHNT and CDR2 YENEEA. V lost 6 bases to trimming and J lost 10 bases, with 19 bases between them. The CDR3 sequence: CASSLPIGLVEQFF. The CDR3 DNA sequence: TGTGCCAGCAGTTTGCCGATCGGGTTGGTCGAGCAGTTCTTC.